What follows are 9 T cell receptor beta chains derived from one specimen sequenced in a study of breast tumors, draining lymph nodes, adjacent tissues. The lymph nodes were axillary draining lymph nodes from breast cancer patients. MiXCR, applied by TCRdb to the multiplex PCR reads, yields one record per CDR3 protein. The table shows roughly 110,000 distinct CDR3 sequences, with 30% occurring only once. Input material: axillary lymph node tissue. The receptor source for this set is a female donor with breast cancer. Some clones in this sample may be carry-over from other donors' samples.

In this sample, this clonotype turned up many times. The chain carries TRBV20-1 and TRBJ1-2; D is unresolved. The V gene's germline CDR1 is DFQATT and CDR2 SNEGSKA (reference sequence). V was clipped by 6 bases and J by 2 bases, with 16 bases between them. The CDR3 totals 14 residues. The CDR3 DNA sequence: TGCAGTGCCGCCGGACGCCTTGGCAACTATGGCTACACCTTC. It is translated as CSAAGRLGNYGYTF.

At least ten counts were recorded for this clonotype. The chain is built from TRBV6-2 or TRBV6-3 and TRBJ1-2; tentatively, D is TRBD1 (6 bases). The germline CDR1 and CDR2 sequences are MNHEY and SVGEGT. There are 13 residues in the CDR3. V dropped 5 bases and J dropped 4 bases, with 11 bases sitting between them. CDR3 residues: CASSPDSTYGYTF. In nucleotides, the CDR3 is TGTGCCAGCAGTCCGGACAGTACCTATGGCTACACCTTC.

This chain uses TRBV19 with TRBJ2-2; D call uncertain. Germline loops: CDR1 LNHDA, CDR2 SQIVND (reference sequence). V shed 3 bases and J shed 4 bases, with 6 bases lying between them. The CDR3 has 13 residues. The chain's CDR3 is CASSIRITGELFF. For the CDR3, the DNA is TGTGCCAGTAGTATTAGAATCACCGGGGAGCTGTTTTTT.

The sample holds many counts of this clonotype. CDR3 region: CASSSRDSYNEQFF. CDR3 bases: TGTGCCAGCAGCTCAAGGGACTCCTACAATGAGCAGTTCTTC. The gene calls are TRBV7-9 and TRBJ2-1; D not certain. The V end lost 4 bases, the J end lost 0 bases, and 7 bases lay between the germline ends. The CDR3 totals 14 residues. Germline values: CDR1 SEHNR, CDR2 FQNEAQ (reference sequence). Full variable domain (rest looked up from reference TRBV7-9 and TRBJ2-1): DTGVSQNPRHKITKRGQNVTFRCDPISEHNRLYWYRQTLGQGPEFLTYFQNEAQLEKSRLLSDRFSAERPKGSFSTLEIQRTEQGDSAMYLCASSSRDSYNEQFFGPGTRLTVL.

This clonotype has a handful of counts. The chain uses TRBV6-1 and TRBJ2-7; D may be TRBD1 (5 bases). The germline V gene has CDR1 MNHNS and CDR2 SASEGT. Trimming left V 5 bases short and J 0 bases short, with 11 bases between. The CDR3 extends over 14 amino acids. The CDR3, as DNA: TGTGCCAGCAGTCAAGGGCAGGGCTCCTACGAGCAGTACTTC. Translated, it gives CASSQGQGSYEQYF.

The chain carries TRBV15 and TRBJ2-7; 9 bases match TRBD1. The CDR3 loop spans 15 amino acids. J was trimmed by 4 bases and V by 3 bases; bases with no gene match: 7. CDR1 LNHNV and CDR2 YYDKDF come from the germline V gene (reference sequence). The CDR3 region is CATSSTGQGFYEQYF. The CDR3 nucleotides are TGTGCCACCAGCAGTACGGGACAGGGCTTTTACGAGCAGTACTTC.

This clonotype was picked up many times. V usage is TRBV7-2 and J usage is TRBJ2-2; TRBD2 agrees at 7 bases. CDR1 is SGHTA and CDR2 is FQGNSA in the germline V gene. With V trimmed by 5 bases and J by 3 bases, 18 bases remained unmatched. This CDR3 spans 19 amino acids. The CDR3 DNA reads TGTGCCAGCAGCCCAAGTGGTGGTCGCGGGAGAGGGGACACCGGGGAGCTGTTTTTT. Its translation is CASSPSGGRGRGDTGELFF.

The chain employs TRBV5-1 and TRBJ2-2; D is perhaps TRBD1 or TRBD2 (5 bases each). The V gene's germline CDR1 is SGHRS and CDR2 YFSETQ. V was clipped by 4 bases and J by 6 bases, with 22 bases between them. The CDR3 is 17 residues long. This CDR3 is CASSVGTRGAHAGELFF. In DNA, the CDR3 is TGCGCCAGCAGCGTGGGAACGCGAGGGGCTCACGCCGGGGAGCTGTTTTTT.

This clonotype was seen repeatedly, ten times or more. This sequence joins TRBV27 and TRBJ1-4; D is ambiguous. The V gene's germline CDR1 is MNHEY and CDR2 SMNVEV (reference sequence). The CDR3 covers 14 residues. Trimming stripped 5 bases from V and 3 bases from J, with 10 bases between. The CDR3 bases are TGTGCCAGCAGTGCTGGGTCTGCTAATGAAAAACTGTTTTTT. Translating gives CASSAGSANEKLFF.